The present entry profiles one T cell receptor (beta chain) with its context. The sample has other DNA sequences that encode this CDR3 too. The CDR3 has 15 residues. In germline, CDR1 is ENHRY, CDR2 SYGVKD. The J segment lost 5 bases and the V segment lost 2 bases, leaving 3 bases of the junction unmatched. The entry originates in a study of blood T cell repertoires in COVID-19. Across the whole study: The United States, Italy and Spain provided the acute and convalescent COVID-19 samples. T cells, B-cell-depleted T cells, or PBMCs provided the cDNA or gDNA that served as material.

In the study's own analysis: Nucleated cell number was recorded as an estimate derived from reference gene primer amplification. Data came from immunoSEQ multiplex PCR; TCRdb stores just in-frame clones and leaves some out. That table gives V, J and clone size, and the DNA gave D and trimming. Of about 160,000 clones listed, approximately 92% are singletons. Sequenced: peripheral blood. The V and J genes are TRBV10-3 and TRBJ2-5, with 12 bases that match TRBD2. This clonotype was obtained from a woman between 50 and 59 years old with acute or convalescent COVID-19. The CDR3 region is CAISEGLAGGETQYF. The CDR3 bases are TGTGCCATCAGTGAGGGTCTAGCGGGAGGGGAGACCCAGTACTTC.